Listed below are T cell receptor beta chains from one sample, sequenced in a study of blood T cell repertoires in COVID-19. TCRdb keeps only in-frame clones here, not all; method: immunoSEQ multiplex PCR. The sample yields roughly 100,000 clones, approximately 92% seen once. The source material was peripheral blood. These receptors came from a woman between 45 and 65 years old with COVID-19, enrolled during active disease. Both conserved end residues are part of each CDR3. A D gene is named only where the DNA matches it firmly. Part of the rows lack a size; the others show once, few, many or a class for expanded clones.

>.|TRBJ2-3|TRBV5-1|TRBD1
TGCGCCAGCAGCTTGGGACAGGGAGGCACAGATACGCAGTATTTT
CASSLGQGGTDTQYF
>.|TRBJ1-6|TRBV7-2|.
TGTGCCAGCAGTCCCAGGGTAAAGTCACCCCTCCACTTT
CASSPRVKSPLHF
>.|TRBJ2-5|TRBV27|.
TGTGCCAGCAGTCCAGAGGCGGCAGTTTTGTACCAAGAGACCCAGTACTTC
CASSPEAAVLYQETQYF
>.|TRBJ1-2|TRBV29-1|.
TGCAGCGTTGAAGGTATAACAGGTTATGGCTACACCTTC
CSVEGITGYGYTF
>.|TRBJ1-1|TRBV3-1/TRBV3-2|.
TGTGCCAGCAGCCAAGAGGGGAGGAGGGTCGGAGCTTTCTTT
CASSQEGRRVGAFF
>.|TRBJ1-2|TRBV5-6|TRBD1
TGTGCCAGCAGCCCGACAGGGGTTAACGGCTACACCTTC
CASSPTGVNGYTF
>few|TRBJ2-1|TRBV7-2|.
TGTGCCAGCAGCTTAGCGCTTCGGGGTAGTGAGCAGTTCTTC
CASSLALRGSEQFF
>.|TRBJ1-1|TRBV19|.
TGTGCCAGTGGCCGGGACTACGCTGAAGCTTTCTTT
CASGRDYAEAFF
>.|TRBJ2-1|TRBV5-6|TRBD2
TGTGCCAGCAGCACGGGACTAGCGGGGGGCTCGAGACGAAATGAGCAGTTCTTC
CASSTGLAGGSRRNEQFF
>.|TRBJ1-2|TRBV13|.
TGTGCCAGCAGCTTAGGCGTCGGGGTGGGTAACTATGGCTACACCTTC
CASSLGVGVGNYGYTF
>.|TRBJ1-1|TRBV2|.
TGTGCCAGCAAAGCGGCCTACACTGAAGCTTTCTTT
CASKAAYTEAFF
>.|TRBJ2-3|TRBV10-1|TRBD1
TGCGCCAGCAGTGGGTCAGGGGGCGATACGCAGTATTTT
CASSGSGGDTQYF
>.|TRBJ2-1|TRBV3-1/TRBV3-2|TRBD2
TGTGCCAGCAGCCGTGGGGGGGGGAATGAGCAGTTCTTC
CASSRGGGNEQFF
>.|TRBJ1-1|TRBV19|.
TGTGCCAGTACCAAGGGGGGGGCCAACACTGAAGCTTTCTTT
CASTKGGANTEAFF
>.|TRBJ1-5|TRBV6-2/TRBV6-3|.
TGTGCCAGCAGTTACTCCCTCCGAGGACTGTATAGCAATCAGCCCCAGCATTTT
CASSYSLRGLYSNQPQHF
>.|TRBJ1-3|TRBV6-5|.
TGTGCCAGCAGTCCCGACAGGGGAAACACCATATATTTT
CASSPDRGNTIYF
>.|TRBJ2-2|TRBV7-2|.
TGTGCCAGCAGCCCCCAGGGGATGAACACCGGGGAGCTGTTTTTT
CASSPQGMNTGELFF
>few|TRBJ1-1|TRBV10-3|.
TGTGCCATCGCATCAGGGAACACTGAAGCTTTCTTT
CAIASGNTEAFF
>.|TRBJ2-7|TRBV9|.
TGTGCCAGCAGCGTAGGTGAGGATTACGAGCAGTACTTC
CASSVGEDYEQYF
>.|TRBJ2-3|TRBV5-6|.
TGTGCCAGCAGCTTGGGCAGGGTGTCTAGCACAGATACGCAGTATTTT
CASSLGRVSSTDTQYF
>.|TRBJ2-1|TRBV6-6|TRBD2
TGTGCCAGCAGTTACGAGCGGGGGGGCCGCAATGAGCAGTTCTTC
CASSYERGGRNEQFF
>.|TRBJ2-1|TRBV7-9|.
TGTGCCAGCACCTCTAGAATATCTTCCAATGAGCAGTTCTTC
CASTSRISSNEQFF
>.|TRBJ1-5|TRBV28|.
TGTGCCAGCAGTCCGACGGTTGGGCTTCCTAGCAATCAGCCCCAGCATTTT
CASSPTVGLPSNQPQHF
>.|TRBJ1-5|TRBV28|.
TGTGCCAGCAGCCTCACCCTAGACAGCAATCAGCCCCAGCATTTT
CASSLTLDSNQPQHF
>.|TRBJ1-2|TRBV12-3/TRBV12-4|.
TGTGCCAGCAGTCAATCGGGATATGGCTACACCTTC
CASSQSGYGYTF
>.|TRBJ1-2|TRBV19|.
TGTGCCAGTGCACTAGGATATCTTGGTAACTATGGCTACACCTTC
CASALGYLGNYGYTF
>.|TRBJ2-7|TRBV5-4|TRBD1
TGTGCCAGCAGCTTAGGACAGGGAAACGGCGAGCAGTACTTC
CASSLGQGNGEQYF
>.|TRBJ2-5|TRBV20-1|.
TGCAGTGCTAGAGGGGCCGAGACCCAGTACTTC
CSARGAETQYF
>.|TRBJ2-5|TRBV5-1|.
TGCGCCAGCAGCTGGGACATACAAGAGACCCAGTACTTC
CASSWDIQETQYF
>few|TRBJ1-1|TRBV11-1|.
TGTGCCAGCAGCTTGGGAGAAACTGAAGCTTTCTTT
CASSLGETEAFF
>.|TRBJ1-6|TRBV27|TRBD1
TGTGCCAGCAGGACAGGGGCGGGAAATTCACCCCTCCACTTT
CASRTGAGNSPLHF
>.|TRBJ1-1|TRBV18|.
TGTGCCAGCTCACCACCGATCGGGTCGAACACTGAAGCTTTCTTT
CASSPPIGSNTEAFF
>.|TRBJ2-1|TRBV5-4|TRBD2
TGTGCCAGCAGCTTAAGCGGGGAGCCCTACAATGAGCAGTTCTTC
CASSLSGEPYNEQFF
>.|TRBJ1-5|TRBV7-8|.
TGTGCCAGCAGCTTAGGGCGGCAGGGAAAGCAGCCCCAGCATTTT
CASSLGRQGKQPQHF
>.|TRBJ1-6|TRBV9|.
TGTGCCAGCAGCCCCAGGGGAACCACCCCGAATTCACCCCTCCACTTT
CASSPRGTTPNSPLHF
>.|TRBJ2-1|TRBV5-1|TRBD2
TGCGCCAGCAGCTTGGGACTAGCGGGGGCGATTTACAATGAGCAGTTCTTC
CASSLGLAGAIYNEQFF
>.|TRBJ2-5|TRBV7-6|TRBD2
TGTGCCAGCAGCTTAGGGACTAGCTTTGGGGAGACCCAGTACTTC
CASSLGTSFGETQYF
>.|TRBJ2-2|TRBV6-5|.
TGTGCCAGCAGTTACTTGGCCCCGTTACCGGGGGAGCTGTTTTTT
CASSYLAPLPGELFF
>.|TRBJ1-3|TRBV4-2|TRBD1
TGTGCCAGCAGCCAGGTTCACAGGGGGAAGCCCGTTTACTCTGGAAACACCATATATTTT
CASSQVHRGKPVYSGNTIYF
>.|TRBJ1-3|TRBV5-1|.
TGCGCCAGCAGCTTGGAGAGCTCTGGAAACACCATATATTTT
CASSLESSGNTIYF
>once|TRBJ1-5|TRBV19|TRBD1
TGTGCCAGTAGTAACCCCCCCGGGGGACAGAAATGGGGTCAGCCCCAGCATTTT
CASSNPPGGQKWGQPQHF
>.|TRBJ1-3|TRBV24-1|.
TGTGCCACTGGGGGGGGGTCTGGAAACACCATATATTTT
CATGGGSGNTIYF
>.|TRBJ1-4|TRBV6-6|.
TGTGCCAGCAGTTACTCGGGCGAAAAACTGTTTTTT
CASSYSGEKLFF
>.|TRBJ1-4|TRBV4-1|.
TGCGCCAGCAGCCAAGAATCGGGAGGAGAAAAACTGTTTTTT
CASSQESGGEKLFF
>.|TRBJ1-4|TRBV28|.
TGTGCCAGCAGTTTGTCGACTAATGAAAAACTGTTTTTT
CASSLSTNEKLFF
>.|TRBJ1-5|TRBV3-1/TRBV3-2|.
TGTGCCAGCAGCCAAGGACAGGTCCGGACGCCCCAGCATTTT
CASSQGQVRTPQHF
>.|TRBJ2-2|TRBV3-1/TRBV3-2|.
TGTGCCAGCAGCCAACCCAGGGCAGGGTTGAACACCGGGGAGCTGTTTTTT
CASSQPRAGLNTGELFF